This TCR beta chain was sequenced in a study of blood T cell repertoires in COVID-19. This clone was counted a few times. The same CDR3 can be traced to other DNA sequences in this sample. Clones were sequenced by immunoSEQ multiplex PCR, and TCRdb holds only the in-frame ones, with some missing. Of roughly 500,000 clones in the sample, around nine tenths were seen once. V was cut by 4 bases and J by 0 bases, with 4 bases left in between. This CDR3 has 12 amino acids. Per germline, CDR1 LGHDT and CDR2 YNNKEL (reference sequence). Living in about two dozen US areas, the participants were between roughly 18 and 90 years of age.

The V gene is TRBV3-1 (or the pseudogene TRBV3-2), the J gene TRBJ2-7; D is uncertain. The sample was PBMCs or T cells enriched from blood (not recorded which). The sequence was collected from a middle-aged woman who had recovered from COVID-19. The CDR3 region is CASSLSSYEQYF. CDR3 DNA sequence: TGTGCCAGCAGCCTTAGCTCCTACGAGCAGTACTTC.